This T cell receptor (beta chain) comes out of a study of graft-versus-host responses after intestinal transplantation. The germline CDR1 and CDR2 sequences are SEHNR and FQNEAQ (reference sequence). V lost 2 bases and J lost 2, with 2 bases in between. The CDR3 consists of 12 residues. Repertoires were generated with immunoSEQ multiplex PCR, while TCRdb's copy carries only in-frame clones and drops some. The sample comprises tens of thousands of clones, roughly nine tenths of which are singletons, and around 0.49% rests with the top ten. Remarks on this clone: The antigen is not known. This CDR3 is also generated by other DNA sequences in the sample.

The sequencing used unstimulated CD8+ T cells sorted from spleen or lymph node cells, collected before intestinal transplant. This receptor was identified in a human donor who received an intestinal transplant. This chain joins TRBV7-9 and TRBJ2-3; D is unresolved. The DNA of the CDR3 is TGTGCCAGCAGCTTACTCACAGATACGCAGTATTTT. Translation gives CASSLLTDTQYF.